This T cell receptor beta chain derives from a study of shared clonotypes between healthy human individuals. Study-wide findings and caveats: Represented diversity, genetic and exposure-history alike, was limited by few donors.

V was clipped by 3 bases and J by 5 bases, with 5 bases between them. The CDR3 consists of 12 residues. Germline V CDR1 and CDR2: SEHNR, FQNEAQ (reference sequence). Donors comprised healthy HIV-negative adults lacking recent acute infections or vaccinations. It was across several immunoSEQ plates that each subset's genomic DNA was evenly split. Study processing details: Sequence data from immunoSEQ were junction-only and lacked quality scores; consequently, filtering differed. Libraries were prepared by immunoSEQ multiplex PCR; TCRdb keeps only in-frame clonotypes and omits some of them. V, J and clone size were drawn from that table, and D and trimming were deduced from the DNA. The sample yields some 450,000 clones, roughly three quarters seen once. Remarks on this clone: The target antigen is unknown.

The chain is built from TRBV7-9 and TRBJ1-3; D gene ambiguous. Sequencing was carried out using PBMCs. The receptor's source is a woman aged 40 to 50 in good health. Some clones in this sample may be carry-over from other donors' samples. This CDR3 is CASSFSRNTIYF. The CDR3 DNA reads TGTGCCAGCAGCTTTTCACGAAACACCATATATTTT. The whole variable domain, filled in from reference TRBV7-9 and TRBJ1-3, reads DTGVSQNPRHKITKRGQNVTFRCDPISEHNRLYWYRQTLGQGPEFLTYFQNEAQLEKSRLLSDRFSAERPKGSFSTLEIQRTEQGDSAMYLCASSFSRNTIYFGEGSWLTVV.